This is a list of T cell receptor beta chains from one sample in a study of blood T cell repertoires in COVID-19. Using immunoSEQ multiplex PCR, the repertoire was profiled, and TCRdb retains in-frame clones only, with some absent. The table records about 160,000 clones, under 95% of them present only once. Sequenced material: peripheral blood. The receptors come from a man younger than 30 with acute or convalescent COVID-19. Both conserved end residues are part of each CDR3. A D gene is named only where the DNA matches it firmly. Rows give clone size only sometimes, using once, few, many, or a class for an expanded clone.

DNA	CDR3	J	size	D	V
TGTGCCAGCAGCAGAGGAGGACTAAACGTCCCCGGTAAAGAGACCCAGTACTTC	CASSRGGLNVPGKETQYF	TRBJ2-5	.	.	TRBV9
TGTGCTAGTATACAGGGGGCGAACACCGGGGAGCTGTTTTTT	CASIQGANTGELFF	TRBJ2-2	.	TRBD1	TRBV12-5
TGTGCCAGTAGTACCCCCCGGACAGGGGCAGATACGCAGTATTTT	CASSTPRTGADTQYF	TRBJ2-3	.	TRBD1	TRBV19
TGTGCCACCGGGACTCTACAAGAGACCCAGTACTTC	CATGTLQETQYF	TRBJ2-5	.	.	TRBV24-1
TGTGCCAGCAGTGCACTGGACAGGGAGACTGCTAACTATGGCTACACCTTC	CASSALDRETANYGYTF	TRBJ1-2	.	TRBD1	TRBV6-1
TGCGCCAGCAGCTCCGACAGGGACACAGCGAATTCACCCCTCCACTTT	CASSSDRDTANSPLHF	TRBJ1-6	.	TRBD1	TRBV5-1
TGCGCCAGCAGCCCAGGTTCCGGGACTAGCGGGAGAAAAACAGATACGCAGTATTTT	CASSPGSGTSGRKTDTQYF	TRBJ2-3	.	TRBD2	TRBV5-1
TGTGCCAGCAGTTTCCAGCCCCCGGCGGCGGCTTTCTTT	CASSFQPPAAAFF	TRBJ1-1	once	.	TRBV6-5
TGTGCCACCAGCAGAGATGACGGACAGGGGTTTTTATCGGTCACTGAAGCTTTCTTT	CATSRDDGQGFLSVTEAFF	TRBJ1-1	.	TRBD1	TRBV15
TGTGCCAGTACCGTAACGGGGGGCAATCAGCCCCAGCATTTT	CASTVTGGNQPQHF	TRBJ1-5	.	.	TRBV19
TGTGCCTGGGGTGAGAGGGGGATCACTGAAGCTTTCTTT	CAWGERGITEAFF	TRBJ1-1	.	.	TRBV30
TGTGCCAGCAGCCTGGACAGGTTCACAGATACGCAGTATTTT	CASSLDRFTDTQYF	TRBJ2-3	.	TRBD1	TRBV7-2
TGTGCCAGTAGTATGGATGCAGGGATCGTAAACATTCAGTACTTC	CASSMDAGIVNIQYF	TRBJ2-4	.	.	TRBV19
TGTGCCAGCAGTTCAGGACAGGGAGGAGGAAACACTGAAGCTTTCTTT	CASSSGQGGGNTEAFF	TRBJ1-1	.	TRBD1	TRBV6-5
TGTGCCAGTAGTACACCGGGACTAGCGGGAGGAAACGAGCAGTTCTTC	CASSTPGLAGGNEQFF	TRBJ2-1	.	TRBD2	TRBV19
TGTGCCAGCAGCTCATCCAGGGGGCGTTACACCGATACGCAGTATTTT	CASSSSRGRYTDTQYF	TRBJ2-3	.	TRBD1	TRBV11-3
TGTGCCAGCAGTTTCTCGCAGGGGCTGCCCCAGCATTTT	CASSFSQGLPQHF	TRBJ1-5	.	.	TRBV27
TGTGCCAGCACTCCAGTGTGGGACAGACACACTGAAGCTTTCTTT	CASTPVWDRHTEAFF	TRBJ1-1	.	TRBD1	TRBV6-6
TGTGCCAGCAGTTCGACTAAAGTACCTACCAATGAGCAGTTCTTC	CASSSTKVPTNEQFF	TRBJ2-1	.	.	TRBV7-2
TGTGCCAGCAGCTCTGACAGGAACACTGAAGCTTTCTTT	CASSSDRNTEAFF	TRBJ1-1	.	.	TRBV7-2
TGTGCCAGCAGCCCCGGGACAGGGACCTACAATGAGCAGTTCTTC	CASSPGTGTYNEQFF	TRBJ2-1	.	TRBD1	TRBV2
TGTGCCTGGAGGCCCGGTAGGGGACTTCTTAAGGGCTATGGCTACACCTTC	CAWRPGRGLLKGYGYTF	TRBJ1-2	once	.	TRBV30
TGCGCCAGCAGCCAAGAGGCTAATCAGCCCCAGCATTTT	CASSQEANQPQHF	TRBJ1-5	.	.	TRBV4-1
TGTGCCAGCTCACCAGCTGGGACAGGGGGAAATGAGCAGTTCTTC	CASSPAGTGGNEQFF	TRBJ2-1	.	TRBD1	TRBV18
TGTGCCAGCTCACTACCGACAGGGGGCCCGGAGACCCAGTACTTC	CASSLPTGGPETQYF	TRBJ2-5	once	TRBD1	TRBV18
TGCGCCACCCATAGCGGGAGGGCCGAGTCCGGGGAGCTGTTTTTT	CATHSGRAESGELFF	TRBJ2-2	once	TRBD2	TRBV10-1
TGTGCCAGCAGCTTAGGAACAGGGGTCTACAATGAGCAGTTCTTC	CASSLGTGVYNEQFF	TRBJ2-1	.	TRBD1	TRBV7-7
TGCGCCAGCAGCTACTCCGGTTCCCAGGACGAGCAGTACTTC	CASSYSGSQDEQYF	TRBJ2-7	.	.	TRBV5-1
TGTGCCAGCAGCTCCTTAGCGGGAACGGGCACCGGGGAGCTGTTTTTT	CASSSLAGTGTGELFF	TRBJ2-2	.	TRBD2	TRBV9
TGCGCCAGCAGCCTGAACAGGGAGATCTACAATGAGCAGTTCTTC	CASSLNREIYNEQFF	TRBJ2-1	.	.	TRBV4-1
TGCGCCAGCAGTGTCTCGTCTGGAAACACCATATATTTT	CASSVSSGNTIYF	TRBJ1-3	once	.	TRBV10-1
TGTGCCAGCGAGGGATTACTAGCGGGGGGGCTTTCCTACAATGAGCAGTTCTTC	CASEGLLAGGLSYNEQFF	TRBJ2-1	.	TRBD2	TRBV2
TGTGCCAGCAGCCGCTCTACTAGCGGGGGGGGTAGATACAATGAGCAGTTCTTC	CASSRSTSGGGRYNEQFF	TRBJ2-1	.	TRBD2	TRBV14
TGCGCCAGCAGCCCCGCGGGCGGACAGAACTATGGCTACACCTTC	CASSPAGGQNYGYTF	TRBJ1-2	once	.	TRBV5-1
TGTGCCAGTAGTACCGGACAGGCCATGAGCACTGAAGCTTTCTTT	CASSTGQAMSTEAFF	TRBJ1-1	.	TRBD1	TRBV19
TGCAGTGCTAGTCTCTCTCGGACAGGGCTCGACTATGGCTACACCTTC	CSASLSRTGLDYGYTF	TRBJ1-2	.	TRBD1	TRBV20-1
TGTGCCAGCAGTTTTAGCGGGAGAGCCTCCTACGAGCAGTACTTC	CASSFSGRASYEQYF	TRBJ2-7	.	TRBD2	TRBV6-5
TGCGCCAGCAGTGATTCCCTAGCGGTCTACAATGAGCAGTTCTTC	CASSDSLAVYNEQFF	TRBJ2-1	.	TRBD2	TRBV10-1
TGTGCCAGCAGCGAGGGCTCTGAAGCTTTCTTT	CASSEGSEAFF	TRBJ1-1	.	.	TRBV27
TGTGCCAGCGGGACAGGGGGCAGAGATACGCAGTATTTT	CASGTGGRDTQYF	TRBJ2-3	.	TRBD1	TRBV6-5
TGCGCCAGCAGGGCCCTCGGACTTCGTGAGCAGTTCTTC	CASRALGLREQFF	TRBJ2-1	.	.	TRBV5-1